These T cell receptor beta chains were read from a single sample in a study of liver allograft versus peripheral blood T cells. TCRdb independently ran MiXCR on the reads; one entry per CDR3 protein. The sample lists fewer than 8,500 distinct CDR3 sequences; roughly 17% were seen once. The origin of the receptors is a human patient who had a liver transplant. The T cells may come from the graft donor. Both conserved end residues are part of each CDR3. A D gene is named only where the DNA matches it firmly. Size values are once, few and many counts, or a class for expanded clones, and some rows have none.

clone_size: few
j_call: TRBJ2-3
d_call: TRBD2
v_call: TRBV11-2
cdr3_nt: TGTGCCAGCAGTCCGGGGCTGGCTAGCGGAATCACAGATACGCAGTATTTT
cdr3_aa: CASSPGLASGITDTQYF

clone_size: many
j_call: TRBJ1-2
d_call: -
v_call: TRBV30
cdr3_nt: TGTGCCTGGAGCGAGACCCGGGGGGGCTATGGCTACACCTTC
cdr3_aa: CAWSETRGGYGYTF

clone_size: -
j_call: TRBJ2-7
d_call: -
v_call: TRBV5-6
cdr3_nt: TGTGCCAGCAGCCTCCGGTGGGACTCAAGGAACTACGAGCAGTACTTC
cdr3_aa: CASSLRWDSRNYEQYF

clone_size: few
j_call: TRBJ2-7
d_call: TRBD2
v_call: TRBV3-1
cdr3_nt: TGTGCCAGCAGCCAAGACGCCGGGACTAGATTCTACGAGCAGTACTTC
cdr3_aa: CASSQDAGTRFYEQYF

clone_size: many
j_call: TRBJ1-1
d_call: -
v_call: TRBV29-1
cdr3_nt: TGCAGCGCCCAAAAGCTAACTGAAGCTTTCTTT
cdr3_aa: CSAQKLTEAFF

clone_size: many
j_call: TRBJ2-7
d_call: -
v_call: TRBV7-9
cdr3_nt: TGTGCCAGCAGCGTTGGCGGACACGACCGCCACGAGCAGTACTTC
cdr3_aa: CASSVGGHDRHEQYF

clone_size: many
j_call: TRBJ2-7
d_call: TRBD1
v_call: TRBV30
cdr3_nt: TGTGCCTGGGAGCCGAGGACAGGGGCCTCCTACGAGCAGTACTTC
cdr3_aa: CAWEPRTGASYEQYF

clone_size: few
j_call: TRBJ2-5
d_call: -
v_call: TRBV25-1
cdr3_nt: TGTGCCAGCAGTGATCCGGGGAAAGAGACCCAGTACTTC
cdr3_aa: CASSDPGKETQYF

clone_size: medium-sized
j_call: TRBJ1-6
d_call: TRBD1
v_call: TRBV5-4
cdr3_nt: TGTGCCAGCAGCCTCGGACAGGGAGGGCTGGCACCCCTCCACTTT
cdr3_aa: CASSLGQGGLAPLHF

clone_size: -
j_call: TRBJ1-1
d_call: -
v_call: TRBV6-5
cdr3_nt: TGTGCCAGCAGTTACTCCGGGACGGGGAACACTGAAGCTTTCTTT
cdr3_aa: CASSYSGTGNTEAFF

clone_size: -
j_call: TRBJ2-7
d_call: TRBD2
v_call: TRBV28
cdr3_nt: TGTGCCAGCGGACTAGCCGATACCTACGAGCAGTACTTC
cdr3_aa: CASGLADTYEQYF

clone_size: many
j_call: TRBJ1-5
d_call: -
v_call: TRBV19
cdr3_nt: TGTGCCAGTAGTGACAGGTATAGCAATCAGCCCCAGCATTTT
cdr3_aa: CASSDRYSNQPQHF

clone_size: -
j_call: TRBJ2-1
d_call: -
v_call: TRBV28
cdr3_nt: TGTGTCAGCAGTTTCGGTACCAATGAGCAGTTCTTC
cdr3_aa: CVSSFGTNEQFF

clone_size: many
j_call: TRBJ1-2
d_call: -
v_call: TRBV7-9
cdr3_nt: TGTGCCAGCAGCCCCGGAGTTTATGGCTACACCTTC
cdr3_aa: CASSPGVYGYTF

clone_size: -
j_call: TRBJ1-2
d_call: -
v_call: TRBV20-1
cdr3_nt: TGCAGTGCGGCTGAGGGGGTTTATGGCTACACCTTC
cdr3_aa: CSAAEGVYGYTF

clone_size: few
j_call: TRBJ1-1
d_call: TRBD1
v_call: TRBV20-1
cdr3_nt: TGCAGTGCTAGCGGTGACAGGGTTGCCGGCACCGAGGCTTTCTTT
cdr3_aa: CSASGDRVAGTEAFF

clone_size: medium-sized
j_call: TRBJ1-3
d_call: -
v_call: TRBV28
cdr3_nt: TGTGCCAGCAAGTTATCGGCAGGTCACTCTGGAAACACCATATATTTT
cdr3_aa: CASKLSAGHSGNTIYF

clone_size: -
j_call: TRBJ2-1
d_call: TRBD2
v_call: TRBV29-1
cdr3_nt: TGCAGCGCTAGTAGCGGGGGTCGGAATGAGCAGTTCTTC
cdr3_aa: CSASSGGRNEQFF